The clone carrying this TCR beta chain was counted a few times. Its antigen is unknown. The data were taken from a study of spatial heterogeneity in lung cancer. Study observations and caveats: Detection of ubiquitous tumor TCRs in blood was higher at resection than follow-up.

TCRdb called the 5' RACE reads again in MiXCR, with one record for every CDR3 protein. The sample consists of around 98,000 distinct CDR3 sequences, approximately 19% of them appearing once. Time point described: blood at routine non-recurrence follow-up after resection. Sequencing of whole RNA from tumor, nontumor lung or frozen PBMC involved no sorting. The germline V gene encodes CDR1 SGHDT and CDR2 YYEEEE. The junction had 6 bases not matched to a gene; V was cut back by 5 bases and J by 7 bases. CDR3 length: 14 residues. Sequencing used PBMCs, obtained at follow-up. This receptor was identified in a male donor with early-stage non-small cell lung cancer. The V call is TRBV5-6, the J call TRBJ2-2; 9 nucleotides match TRBD1. CDR3 sequence: CASRGDRVIGELFF. The DNA of the CDR3 is TGTGCCAGCAGGGGGGACAGGGTGATCGGGGAGCTGTTTTTT.